This is a list of T cell receptor beta chains from one sample in a study of identical twins. Each CDR3 protein gets one entry after TCRdb re-called the 5' RACE reads with MiXCR. The table has around 670,000 distinct CDR3 sequences, around 6.1% seen once. Sequencing input: naive T cells sorted from blood. These receptors all stem from a man aged 18 to 29 in good health. Each CDR3 is given with its conserved first and last residue. A D gene is named only where the DNA matches it firmly. Size values are once, few and many counts, or a class for expanded clones, and some rows have none.

TRBV29-1	TRBJ1-2	-	TRBD1	TGCAGCGTTTACGACAGGGCCAGGTCCGGCTACACCTTC	CSVYDRARSGYTF
TRBV7-9	TRBJ2-3	many	-	TGTGCCAGCCAAGCCGGGACTTCACCCACAGATACGCAGTATTTT	CASQAGTSPTDTQYF
TRBV7-8	TRBJ2-1	-	TRBD2	TGTGCCAGCAGCCGGCTAGCGGGAGGGCTTGAGCAGTTCTTC	CASSRLAGGLEQFF
TRBV20-1	TRBJ2-4	-	TRBD1	TGCAGTGCTCGCACAGGGGGCTCTGGCAAAAACATTCAGTACTTC	CSARTGGSGKNIQYF
TRBV6-5	TRBJ2-2	many	-	TGTGCCAGCAGATTGCTCGGGGGTAGGGACACCGGGGAGCTGTTTTTT	CASRLLGGRDTGELFF
TRBV5-1	TRBJ2-1	many	-	TGCGCCAGCAGCTTTGCCGAGGGTAAATGGAATGAGCAGTTCTTC	CASSFAEGKWNEQFF
TRBV28	TRBJ2-7	few	-	TGTGCCAGCACCCGGGAAGGGGTCTCCTACGAGCAGTACTTC	CASTREGVSYEQYF
TRBV12-3/TRBV12-4	TRBJ1-2	-	TRBD1	TGTGCCAGCAGTTTAAACAGGGGGCATGGCTACACCTTC	CASSLNRGHGYTF
TRBV7-6	TRBJ1-1	many	-	TGTGCCAGCAGCTTTGAAGTCTCCGGCGTGAACACTGAAGCTTTCTTT	CASSFEVSGVNTEAFF
TRBV30	TRBJ1-1	few	TRBD1	TGTGCCTGGAGAAAACAGGGGGCGCCTGAAGCTTTCTTT	CAWRKQGAPEAFF
TRBV7-9	TRBJ2-4	-	TRBD2	TGTGCCAGCAGCTTAGGAGGTCTAGCGGGAGCCAAAAACATTCAGTACTTC	CASSLGGLAGAKNIQYF
TRBV5-4	TRBJ2-7	few	-	TGTGCCAGCAGCGCGATGACGCAGGCAAGCTACGAGCAGTACTTC	CASSAMTQASYEQYF
TRBV20-1	TRBJ2-5	few	TRBD2	TGCAGTGCTAGAGCTCGGACTAGCGGAGAGACCCAGTACTTC	CSARARTSGETQYF
TRBV20-1	TRBJ2-4	-	-	TGCAGTGCTAGCGGGCAGGGGAACATTCAGTACTTC	CSASGQGNIQYF
TRBV27	TRBJ1-1	-	-	TGTGCCAGCAGTTTGTCCCCCCAGCAAGGGCCGAACACTGAAGCTTTCTTT	CASSLSPQQGPNTEAFF
TRBV28	TRBJ1-2	few	-	TGTGCCAGCAGCTACTCCGGACAGAGCTATGGCTACACCTTC	CASSYSGQSYGYTF
TRBV12-3/TRBV12-4	TRBJ1-2	many	TRBD1	TGTGCCAGCAGTTCCCCTAGACAGGGAAGCTATGGCTACACCTTC	CASSSPRQGSYGYTF
TRBV20-1	TRBJ1-1	many	TRBD1	TGCAGTGCTAGAGATCCCGGACAGGGGGTGAACACTGAAGCTTTCTTT	CSARDPGQGVNTEAFF
TRBV20-1	TRBJ2-1	many	-	TGCAGTGCTATTAGCGGCACTTACAATGAGCAGTTCTTC	CSAISGTYNEQFF
TRBV4-1	TRBJ2-5	-	-	TGCGCCAGCAGCCAAGCAAGGGGCCAAGAGACCCAGTACTTC	CASSQARGQETQYF
TRBV6-2/TRBV6-3	TRBJ1-1	-	-	TGTGCCAGCAGTTCGGAGATGAACACTGAAGCTTTCTTT	CASSSEMNTEAFF
TRBV28	TRBJ2-7	many	TRBD2	TGTGCCAGCAGTTTATCGGCTAGCGGGACCACCTACGAGCAGTACTTC	CASSLSASGTTYEQYF
TRBV5-8	TRBJ1-1	many	TRBD1	TGTGCCAGCAGCCTGACGGCCAGGGGGCGAACTGAAGCTTTCTTT	CASSLTARGRTEAFF
TRBV11-2	TRBJ2-3	-	-	TGTGCCAGCAGCTCCGGGACCTTCGGCACAGATACGCAGTATTTT	CASSSGTFGTDTQYF
TRBV28	TRBJ2-7	many	TRBD2	TGTGCCAGCTCTGCGACAAGCGGGAGCTCCTACGAGCAGTACTTC	CASSATSGSSYEQYF
TRBV5-1	TRBJ2-2	many	-	TGCGCCAGCAGCTTGCCCTCCAACACCGGGGAGCTGTTTTTT	CASSLPSNTGELFF
TRBV12-3/TRBV12-4	TRBJ2-2	-	TRBD1	TGTGCCAGCAGGCCACAGGGGATAGATCCCACCGGGGAGCTGTTTTTT	CASRPQGIDPTGELFF
TRBV15	TRBJ2-1	few	TRBD1	TGTGCCACCAGCAGAGAACAGGGGGCTTATAATGAGCAGTTCTTC	CATSREQGAYNEQFF
TRBV3-1	TRBJ2-1	few	-	TGTGCCAGCAGCCAAACGCCTGGCGGTCCTGGACCCTACAATGAGCAGTTCTTC	CASSQTPGGPGPYNEQFF
TRBV15	TRBJ2-5	few	-	TGTGCCACCAGCGGTGGGACCCCAGAGACCCAGTACTTC	CATSGGTPETQYF
TRBV28	TRBJ2-1	many	TRBD2	TGTGCCAGCGCTCGTCTCGGGAGGCATGAGCAGTTCTTC	CASARLGRHEQFF
TRBV6-1	TRBJ1-5	few	-	TGTGCCAGCAGTGCTGTGAGCGGGGGACGGGATCAGCCCCAGCATTTT	CASSAVSGGRDQPQHF
TRBV12-3/TRBV12-4	TRBJ1-1	many	TRBD1	TGTGCCAGCAAACAGGGGGTCACTGAAGCTTTCTTT	CASKQGVTEAFF
TRBV7-2	TRBJ2-1	-	-	TGTGCCAGCAGCTTAGGGGCAGGGAGATACAATGAGCAGTTCTTC	CASSLGAGRYNEQFF
TRBV10-2	TRBJ2-1	many	-	TGCGCCAGCAGTGACTATTCCTGGGGCTACAATGAGCAGTTCTTC	CASSDYSWGYNEQFF
TRBV7-2	TRBJ2-1	many	TRBD2	TGTGCCAGCAGCTTAGCGCGGGAGAGGTACAATGAGCAGTTCTTC	CASSLARERYNEQFF
TRBV20-1	TRBJ2-3	few	TRBD2	TGCAGTGCTGCCCTTCTAGCGGGAGCCACAGATACGCAGTATTTT	CSAALLAGATDTQYF
TRBV3-1	TRBJ2-1	few	TRBD2	TGTGCCAGCAGCCAAGCCGGGACTAGCGGCTCTAGGGAGCAGTTCTTC	CASSQAGTSGSREQFF
TRBV12-3/TRBV12-4	TRBJ2-1	-	TRBD1	TGTGCCAGCAGTCCCCGACAGGGGGCAACCGATGAGCAGTTCTTC	CASSPRQGATDEQFF
TRBV7-8	TRBJ2-4	few	-	TGTGCCAGCAGCTTGCCAGCATTAGCGAGGGAGGACCCCAAAAACATTCAGTACTTC	CASSLPALAREDPKNIQYF
TRBV3-1	TRBJ2-5	many	TRBD1	TGTGCCAGCAGCCAAGATCTTGGGACAGGGTTAGAGACCCAGTACTTC	CASSQDLGTGLETQYF
TRBV5-6	TRBJ2-1	few	-	TGTGCCAGCAGCTTGGGAGTGGGGGGCAGGCAAGAGCAGTTCTTC	CASSLGVGGRQEQFF
TRBV6-5	TRBJ1-4	few	-	TGTGCCAGCAGTTACCAGGTGGCTAATGAAAAACTGTTTTTT	CASSYQVANEKLFF
TRBV15	TRBJ2-1	many	-	TGTGCCACCAGCGTAGCTGTCGGTGAGCAGTTCTTC	CATSVAVGEQFF
TRBV7-9	TRBJ2-4	few	-	TGTGCCAGCAGCCCCTCAGGTGGGGACAAAAACATTCAGTACTTC	CASSPSGGDKNIQYF
TRBV28	TRBJ2-1	-	TRBD2	TGTGCCAGCAGTTGGGGACTACCCGTTTTTGAGCAGTTCTTC	CASSWGLPVFEQFF
TRBV3-1	TRBJ1-2	-	-	TGTGCCAGCAGCCAAGGAGTAAGCGCTTCCTATGGCTACACCTTC	CASSQGVSASYGYTF
TRBV29-1	TRBJ2-1	many	TRBD2	TGCAGCGTTGCGGGGACTAGCGGGCTTGTCCATGAGCAGTTCTTC	CSVAGTSGLVHEQFF
TRBV6-1	TRBJ2-7	many	-	TGTGCCAGCGGTCAGGGATTGGGGATCGAGCAGTACTTC	CASGQGLGIEQYF
TRBV28	TRBJ2-3	many	-	TGTGCCAACGCACGGGGCGTCGGAGATACGCAGTATTTT	CANARGVGDTQYF
TRBV5-5	TRBJ1-4	-	-	TGTGCCAGCAGCTCCAGACCTTCATCGGCAGCTAATGAAAAACTGTTTTTT	CASSSRPSSAANEKLFF
TRBV29-1	TRBJ2-4	many	-	TGCAGCGTTGAAGGCAGGGCAAGAAACATTCAGTACTTC	CSVEGRARNIQYF
TRBV5-1	TRBJ1-6	-	-	TGCGCCAGCAGCTTGGAGGGCGTCCCCCTCCACTTT	CASSLEGVPLHF
TRBV25-1	TRBJ1-6	many	-	TGTGCCAGCAGTGGCCGGGGCGGGCCCTATAATTCACCCCTCCACTTT	CASSGRGGPYNSPLHF
TRBV6-2/TRBV6-3	TRBJ2-7	many	TRBD2	TGTGCCAGCAGTTACGAGCCTAGCGGGGCATTCTACGAGCAGTACTTC	CASSYEPSGAFYEQYF
TRBV6-5	TRBJ1-1	few	TRBD1	TGTGCCAGCAGTTACTCAGGGACAGGGAACACTGAAGCTTTCTTT	CASSYSGTGNTEAFF
TRBV5-1	TRBJ2-2	many	TRBD1	TGCGCCAGCAGCTTGCGGACAGGTCACGGGGAGCTGTTTTTT	CASSLRTGHGELFF
TRBV12-3/TRBV12-4	TRBJ1-5	-	-	TGTGCCAGCAGGCACGACAAAGGGACTCAGCCCCAGCATTTT	CASRHDKGTQPQHF
TRBV29-1	TRBJ1-2	many	TRBD1	TGCAGCGTCGGACAGGGAGCCGAGGGCTACACCTTC	CSVGQGAEGYTF
TRBV5-5	TRBJ2-2	-	-	TGTGCCAGCAGCTTGGCGCAGGGAAACACCGGGGAGCTGTTTTTT	CASSLAQGNTGELFF